This T cell receptor beta chain was documented in a study of T cells in localized non-small cell lung cancer. Measured with immunoSEQ multiplex PCR; TCRdb has only the in-frame clones, and not every one. The sample holds 45,000 to 60,000 clones, 86% seen once. Study conclusions and caveats: Tumor showed lower T cell clonality than uninvolved adjacent lung, where it was highest. Median about 56 top-100 tumor clones were shared with paired adjacent lung. Heterogeneity stays possible, as sequencing covered only one tumor region.

This CDR3 region has 15 residues. V lost 5 bases and J 3 bases, leaving 15 bases between the germline ends. Germline assignment: CDR1 SNHLY and CDR2 FYNNEI. This clone has a single count. Its antigen is not identified. Sequencing was performed on PBMCs, taken before any cancer treatment. The chain carries TRBV2 and TRBJ2-3, with D maybe TRBD2 (6 bases). This clonotype was sampled from a man aged 35-69 years with stage II lung adenocarcinoma. CDR3 protein: CASSFTGAGTDTQYF. As DNA, the CDR3 is TGTGCCAGCAGTTTTACGGGAGCCGGTACAGATACGCAGTATTTT.